This TCR gamma chain was observed in a study of Vδ1+ human thymocytes. Study findings and constraints: Bulk data may be misread because of unexpected Vdelta2 sequences. Highly polyclonal TRG and TRD repertoires with Gaussian CDR3 length distributions appeared in thymus. Thymic delta-chain repertoires held 15% to 20% Vdelta2 sequences and few Vdelta3, despite high sort purity.

Sequences come from RNA converted to cDNA by reverse transcription. Multiplex PCR used pooled V-gene forward primers and a constant-region reverse primer to amplify CDR3s. TCRdb repeated clone calling on the multiplex PCR reads with CATT. Among 25,000 to 35,000 gamma-chain clones listed, around 18% were seen once. This clone showed up just a few times. Its matching antigen is unknown. Alphabeta T cells were depleted, then CD3+ Vdelta1+ Vdelta2- thymocytes were FACS-sorted. This CDR3 is built from 15 residues. The germline gives CDR1 GITISATS, CDR2 ISYDGTV (reference sequence). V was pared by 3 bases and J by 0 bases, with 8 bases of the junction left unmatched.

The TCR was taken from a boy in the first two years of life who had congenital heart surgery. This chain joins TRGV9 and TRGJ1 or TRGJ2. The sample comprised Vdelta1+ gamma-delta thymocytes from the thymus. This sample's subset: FACS-sorted CD3+ TCRalphabeta- TCRVdelta1+ TCRVdelta2- thymocytes. The CDR3 loop is CALWELTSNYYKKLF. In nucleotides, the CDR3 is TGTGCCTTGTGGGAGCTGACGTCGAATTATTATAAGAAACTCTTT.